The TCR beta chain under discussion was sequenced for a study of Tregs in tolerant kidney transplant recipients. Points from the study as a whole: Tregs expanded with activated donor B cells seemed most donor-specific.

Clones were read by immunoSEQ multiplex PCR, and TCRdb kept only the in-frame ones, dropping some. The table includes roughly 54,000 clones, about nine tenths detected once. The nonmyeloablative bone marrow transplants came from related graft donors, with transient mixed chimerism. In the case of this clone: Its antigen is not identified.

V was clipped by 8 bases and J by 2 bases, with 22 bases between them. Germline-derived CDR1 and CDR2 are WNHNN and SYGVQD (reference sequence). This CDR3 has 16 amino acids. The sample was CD8+ T cells from blood (PBMCs), taken 12 months after the transplant. The V gene is TRBV10-1, the J gene TRBJ2-7; D possibly corresponds to TRBD1 (6 bases). This TCR came from a human patient who received a combined kidney and bone marrow transplant. Some T cells may be graft donor cells. CDR3 DNA: TGCGCCAGCTATCGGAGTAGGCAGGGGCCTACCTACGAGCAGTACTTC. Its protein is CASYRSRQGPTYEQYF.